This T cell receptor beta chain was obtained from a study of blood T cells in healthy people across ages. Then a second PCR, running about 6 to 12 cycles, was carried out with a sample-barcoded 5' primer and a J-beta primer mix. TCRdb recomputed calls from the 5' RACE reads with MiXCR, one row per CDR3 protein. This table holds 650,000 to 700,000 distinct CDR3 sequences, approximately 52% found once. Study-wide results and limits: Significant beta diversity loss was already apparent by age around 40, declining roughly linearly.

CDR3 length: 16 amino acids. The germline CDR1 and CDR2 sequences are DFQATT and SNEGSKA (reference sequence). Germline trimming cut 0 bases from V and 5 bases from J; bases unmatched to any gene: 9. Regarding this clonotype: Its specificity is unknown.

Sequenced: blood. This sequence joins TRBV20-1 and TRBJ1-5; 8 bases line up with TRBD1. The source is a woman of 80 years or more in good health. The CDR3 region has the DNA TGCAGTGCTAGAGATCCCCGAACAGGGGGGGATCAGCCCCAGCATTTT. Its protein product is CSARDPRTGGDQPQHF.